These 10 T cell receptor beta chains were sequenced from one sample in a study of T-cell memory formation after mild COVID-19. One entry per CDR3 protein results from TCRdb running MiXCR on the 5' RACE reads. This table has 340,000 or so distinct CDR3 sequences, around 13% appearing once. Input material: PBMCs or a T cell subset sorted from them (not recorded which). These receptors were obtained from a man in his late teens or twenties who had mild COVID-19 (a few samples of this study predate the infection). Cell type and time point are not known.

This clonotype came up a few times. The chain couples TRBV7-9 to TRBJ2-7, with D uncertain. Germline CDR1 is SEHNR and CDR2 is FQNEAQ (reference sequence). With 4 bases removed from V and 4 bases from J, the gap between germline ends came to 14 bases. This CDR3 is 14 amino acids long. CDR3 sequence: CASSSPTGLYEQYF. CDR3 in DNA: TGTGCCAGCAGCTCCCCCACCGGCCTTTACGAGCAGTACTTC. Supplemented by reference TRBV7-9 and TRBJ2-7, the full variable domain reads DTGVSQNPRHKITKRGQNVTFRCDPISEHNRLYWYRQTLGQGPEFLTYFQNEAQLEKSRLLSDRFSAERPKGSFSTLEIQRTEQGDSAMYLCASSSPTGLYEQYFGPGTRLTVT.

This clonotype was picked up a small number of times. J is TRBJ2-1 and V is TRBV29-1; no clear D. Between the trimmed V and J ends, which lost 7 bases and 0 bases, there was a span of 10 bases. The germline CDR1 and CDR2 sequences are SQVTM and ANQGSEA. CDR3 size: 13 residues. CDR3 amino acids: CSAPVSSYNEQFF. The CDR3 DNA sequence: TGCAGCGCCCCGGTAAGCTCCTACAATGAGCAGTTCTTC.

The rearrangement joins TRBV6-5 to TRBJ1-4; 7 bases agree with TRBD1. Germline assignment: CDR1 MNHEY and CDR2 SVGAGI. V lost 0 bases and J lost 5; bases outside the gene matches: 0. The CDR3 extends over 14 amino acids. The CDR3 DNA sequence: TGTGCCAGCAGTTACTCGACAGGGAATGAAAAACTGTTTTTT. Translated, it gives CASSYSTGNEKLFF.

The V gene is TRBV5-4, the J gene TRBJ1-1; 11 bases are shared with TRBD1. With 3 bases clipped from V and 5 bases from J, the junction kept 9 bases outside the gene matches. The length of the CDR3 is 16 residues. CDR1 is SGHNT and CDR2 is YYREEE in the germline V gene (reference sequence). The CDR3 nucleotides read TGTGCCAGCAGCTCAGGACAGGGGGCAAGGGGAACTGAAGCTTTCTTT. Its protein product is CASSSGQGARGTEAFF.

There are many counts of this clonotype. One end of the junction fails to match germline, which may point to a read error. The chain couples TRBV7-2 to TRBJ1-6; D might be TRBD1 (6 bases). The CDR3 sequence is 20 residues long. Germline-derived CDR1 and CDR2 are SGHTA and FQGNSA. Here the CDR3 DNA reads TGTGCCAGCAGTTTAGCAGGGGATTCCAGACCGAGCTCCTATAATTCACCCCTCCACTTT. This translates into CASSLAGDSRPSSYNSPLHF.

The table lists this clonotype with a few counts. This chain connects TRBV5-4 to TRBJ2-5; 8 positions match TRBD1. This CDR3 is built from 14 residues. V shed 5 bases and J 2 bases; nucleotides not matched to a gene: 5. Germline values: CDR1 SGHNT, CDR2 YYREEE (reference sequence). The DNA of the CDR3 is TGTGCCAGCAGGCGGACAGGGATGCAAGAGACCCAGTACTTC. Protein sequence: CASRRTGMQETQYF.

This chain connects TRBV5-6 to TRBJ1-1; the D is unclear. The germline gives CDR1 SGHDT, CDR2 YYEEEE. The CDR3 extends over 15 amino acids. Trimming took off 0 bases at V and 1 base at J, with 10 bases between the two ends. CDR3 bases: TGTGCCAGCAGCTTGGCCATGGGATGGAACACTGAAGCTTTCTTT. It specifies CASSLAMGWNTEAFF.

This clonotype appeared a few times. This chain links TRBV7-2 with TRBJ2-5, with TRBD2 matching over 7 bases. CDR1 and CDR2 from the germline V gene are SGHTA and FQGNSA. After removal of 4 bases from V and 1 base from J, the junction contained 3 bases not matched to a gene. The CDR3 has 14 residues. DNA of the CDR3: TGTGCCAGCAGCTCCGGGGGGACCCAAGAGACCCAGTACTTC. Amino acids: CASSSGGTQETQYF.

In DNA form, the CDR3 reads TGTGCCAGCAGTCAAGGTAGAGGGACCCAGTACTTC. Protein: CASSQGRGTQYF. The rearrangement joins TRBV28 to TRBJ2-5; D unresolved. The germline V and J ends were trimmed by 5 bases and 7 bases, with 11 bases remaining between them. The CDR3 extends over 12 amino acids. CDR1 is MDHEN, CDR2 SYDVKM, per germline.

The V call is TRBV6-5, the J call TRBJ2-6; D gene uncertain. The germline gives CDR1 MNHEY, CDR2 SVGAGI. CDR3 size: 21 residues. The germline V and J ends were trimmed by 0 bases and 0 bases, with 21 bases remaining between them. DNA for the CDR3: TGTGCCAGCAGTTACTCCAAGAGGCGATGGAGCCTTTCCTCTGGGGCCAACGTCCTGACTTTC. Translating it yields CASSYSKRRWSLSSGANVLTF.